This T cell receptor beta chain is drawn from a study of TIL therapy for anti-PD-1-resistant metastatic lung cancer. Study summary: Tumors were harvested before any PD-1/PD-L1 blockade. Patients had a median age of almost 55 years (range roughly 38-85).

The libraries were made with immunoSEQ v3. The assay was immunoSEQ multiplex PCR, and TCRdb's table has in-frame clones only and misses some. In the table there are about 36,000 clones, more than 60% of which are singletons. The time point: pre-treatment sample, taken before nivolumab and TIL therapy. CDR3 length: 15 residues. The V gene lost 3 bases and the J gene lost 0 bases, with 8 bases spanning the gap. CDR1 and CDR2 from the germline V gene are SGHVS and FQNEAQ. This sequence joins TRBV7-8 and TRBJ1-4; D ambiguous. The sample in question was blood, obtained at baseline. The TCR originated in a person aged 30 to 80 with non-small cell lung cancer. This CDR3 reads CASSFTETTNEKLFF. DNA of the CDR3: TGTGCCAGCAGCTTCACTGAAACAACTAATGAAAAACTGTTTTTT.